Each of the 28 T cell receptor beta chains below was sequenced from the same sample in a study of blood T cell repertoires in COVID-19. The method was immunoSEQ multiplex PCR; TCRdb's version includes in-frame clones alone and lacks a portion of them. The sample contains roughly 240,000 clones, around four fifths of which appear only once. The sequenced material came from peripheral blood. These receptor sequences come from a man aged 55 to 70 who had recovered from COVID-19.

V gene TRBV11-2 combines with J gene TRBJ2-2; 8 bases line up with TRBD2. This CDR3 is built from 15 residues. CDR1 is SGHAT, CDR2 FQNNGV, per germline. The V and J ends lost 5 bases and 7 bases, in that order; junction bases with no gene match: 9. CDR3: CASSPRTSLGGELFF. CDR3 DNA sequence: TGTGCCAGCAGCCCTAGGACTAGCCTAGGCGGGGAGCTGTTTTTT.

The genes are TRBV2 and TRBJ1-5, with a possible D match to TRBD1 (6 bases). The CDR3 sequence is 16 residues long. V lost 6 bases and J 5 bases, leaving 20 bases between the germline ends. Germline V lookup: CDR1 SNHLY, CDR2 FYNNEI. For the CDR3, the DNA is TGTGCCAGCAGGGTATCTGCCGGGACACGGGATCAGCCCCAGCATTTT. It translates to CASRVSAGTRDQPQHF.

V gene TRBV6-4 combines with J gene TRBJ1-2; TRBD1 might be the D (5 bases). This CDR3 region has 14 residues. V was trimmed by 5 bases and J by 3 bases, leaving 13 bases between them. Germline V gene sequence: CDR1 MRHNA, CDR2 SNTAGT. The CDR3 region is CASSPTVGDYGYTF. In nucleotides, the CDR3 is TGTGCCAGCAGTCCGACGGTAGGGGACTATGGCTACACCTTC.

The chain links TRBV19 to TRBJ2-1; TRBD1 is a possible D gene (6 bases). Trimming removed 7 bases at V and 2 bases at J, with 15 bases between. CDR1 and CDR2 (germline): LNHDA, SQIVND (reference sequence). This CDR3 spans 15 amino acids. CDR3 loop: CASNMRGGPYNEQFF. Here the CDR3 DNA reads TGTGCCAGTAATATGAGAGGGGGACCCTACAATGAGCAGTTCTTC.

This CDR3 is CASSSPGFSEKLFF. The CDR3 region has the DNA TGTGCCAGCAGTTCCCCAGGGTTTAGCGAAAAACTGTTTTTT. This chain joins TRBV27 and TRBJ1-4; D might be TRBD1 (5 bases). The CDR3 is 14 amino acids. The V gene's germline CDR1 is MNHEY and CDR2 SMNVEV (reference sequence). V gave up 4 bases and J gave up 8 bases, with 14 bases separating them.

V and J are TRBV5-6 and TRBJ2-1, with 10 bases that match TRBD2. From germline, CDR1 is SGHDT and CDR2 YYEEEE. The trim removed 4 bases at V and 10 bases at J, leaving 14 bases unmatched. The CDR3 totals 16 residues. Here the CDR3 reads CASSGPGLAIRREQFF. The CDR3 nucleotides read TGTGCCAGCAGCGGACCGGGACTAGCGATCCGAAGAGAGCAGTTCTTC. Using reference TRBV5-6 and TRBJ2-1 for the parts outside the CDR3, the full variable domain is DAGVTQSPTHLIKTRGQQVTLRCSPKSGHDTVSWYQQALGQGPQFIFQYYEEEERQRGNFPDRFSGHQFPNYSSELNVNALLLGDSALYLCASSGPGLAIRREQFFGPGTRLTVL.

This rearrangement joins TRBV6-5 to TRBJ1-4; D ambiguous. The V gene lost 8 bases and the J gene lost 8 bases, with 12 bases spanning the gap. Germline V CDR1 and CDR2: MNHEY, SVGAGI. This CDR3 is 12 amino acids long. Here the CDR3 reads CASDYRREKLFF. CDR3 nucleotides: TGTGCCAGCGACTACCGCCGGGAAAAACTGTTTTTT.

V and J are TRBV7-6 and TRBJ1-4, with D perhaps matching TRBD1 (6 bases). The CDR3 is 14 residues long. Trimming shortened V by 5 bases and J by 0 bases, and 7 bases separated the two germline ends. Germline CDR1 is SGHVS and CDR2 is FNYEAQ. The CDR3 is CASSKGATNEKLFF. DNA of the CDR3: TGTGCCAGCAGCAAGGGGGCAACTAATGAAAAACTGTTTTTT.

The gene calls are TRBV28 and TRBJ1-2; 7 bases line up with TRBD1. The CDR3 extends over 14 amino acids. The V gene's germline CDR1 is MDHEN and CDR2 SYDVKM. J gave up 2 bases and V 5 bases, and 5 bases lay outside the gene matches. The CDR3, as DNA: TGTGCCAGCAGTACCACGACAGGGAACTATGGCTACACCTTC. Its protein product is CASSTTTGNYGYTF.

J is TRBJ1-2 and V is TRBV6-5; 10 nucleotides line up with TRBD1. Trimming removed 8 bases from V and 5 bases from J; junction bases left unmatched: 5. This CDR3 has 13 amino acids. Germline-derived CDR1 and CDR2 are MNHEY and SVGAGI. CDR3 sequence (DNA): TGTGCCAGCGGAATGGGACAGGGGTATGGCTACACCTTC. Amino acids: CASGMGQGYGYTF.

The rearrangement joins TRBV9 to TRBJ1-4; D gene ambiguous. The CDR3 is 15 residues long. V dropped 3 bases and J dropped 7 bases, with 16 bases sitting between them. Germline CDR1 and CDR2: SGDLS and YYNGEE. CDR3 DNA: TGTGCCAGCAGCGCCGCGCCTCGGGTTGGTGAAAAACTGTTTTTT. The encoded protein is CASSAAPRVGEKLFF.

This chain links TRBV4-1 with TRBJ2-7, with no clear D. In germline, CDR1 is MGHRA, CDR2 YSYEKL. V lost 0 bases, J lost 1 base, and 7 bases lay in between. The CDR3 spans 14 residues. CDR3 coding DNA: TGCGCCAGCAGCCAAGATGCCAGGTCCTACGAGCAGTACTTC. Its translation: CASSQDARSYEQYF.

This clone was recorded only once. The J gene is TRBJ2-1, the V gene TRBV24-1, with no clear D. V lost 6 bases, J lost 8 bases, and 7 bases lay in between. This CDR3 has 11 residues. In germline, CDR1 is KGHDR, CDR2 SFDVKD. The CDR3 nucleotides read TGTGCCACCAGTAATCGCGATGAGCAGTTCTTC. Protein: CATSNRDEQFF.

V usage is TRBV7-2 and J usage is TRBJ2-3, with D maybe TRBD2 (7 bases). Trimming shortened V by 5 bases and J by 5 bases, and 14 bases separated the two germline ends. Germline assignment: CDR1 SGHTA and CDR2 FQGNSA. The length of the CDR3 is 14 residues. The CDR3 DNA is TGTGCCAGCAGCCCGGGGGGCCGGAGAGATACGCAGTATTTT. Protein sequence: CASSPGGRRDTQYF.

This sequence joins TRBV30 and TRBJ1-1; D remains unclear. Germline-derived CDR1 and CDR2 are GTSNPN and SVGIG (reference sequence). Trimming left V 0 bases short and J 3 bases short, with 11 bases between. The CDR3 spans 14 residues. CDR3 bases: TGTGCCTGGAGTGTTGCCCGGAGGGACACTGAAGCTTTCTTT. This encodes CAWSVARRDTEAFF. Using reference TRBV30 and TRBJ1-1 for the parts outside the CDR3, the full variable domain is SQTIHQWPATLVQPVGSPLSLECTVEGTSNPNLYWYRQAAGRGLQLLFYSVGIGQISSEVPQNLSASRPQDRQFILSSKKLLLSDSGFYLCAWSVARRDTEAFFGQGTRLTVV.

CDR3 coding DNA: TGTGCCAGCAGCTCCCAGACTAGCGGGGGGGAGCAGTTCTTC. Protein sequence: CASSSQTSGGEQFF. The V and J genes are TRBV7-3 and TRBJ2-1, with TRBD2 identical over 13 bases. CDR3 length: 14 amino acids. The germline V gene encodes CDR1 SGHTA and CDR2 FQGTGA. V dropped 4 bases and J dropped 10; count of bases not matched to a gene: 4. The full variable domain, completed using reference TRBV7-3 and TRBJ2-1, is GAGVSQTPSNKVTEKGKYVELRCDPISGHTALYWYRQSLGQGPEFLIYFQGTGAADDSGLPNDRFFAVRPEGSVSTLKIQRTERGDSAVYLCASSSQTSGGEQFFGPGTRLTVL.

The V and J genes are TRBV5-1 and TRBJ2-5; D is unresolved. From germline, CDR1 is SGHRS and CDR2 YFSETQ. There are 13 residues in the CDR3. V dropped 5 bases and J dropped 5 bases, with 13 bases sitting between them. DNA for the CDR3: TGCGCCAGCAGTGATATGGTTAGCGAGACCCAGTACTTC. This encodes CASSDMVSETQYF.

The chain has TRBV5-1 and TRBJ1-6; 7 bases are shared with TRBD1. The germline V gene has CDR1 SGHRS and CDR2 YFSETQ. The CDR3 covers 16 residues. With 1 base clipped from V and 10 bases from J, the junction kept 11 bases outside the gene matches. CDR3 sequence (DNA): TGCGCCAGCAGCTTGCAGGGGGAGGTGGGTTACTCACCCCTCCACTTT. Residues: CASSLQGEVGYSPLHF.

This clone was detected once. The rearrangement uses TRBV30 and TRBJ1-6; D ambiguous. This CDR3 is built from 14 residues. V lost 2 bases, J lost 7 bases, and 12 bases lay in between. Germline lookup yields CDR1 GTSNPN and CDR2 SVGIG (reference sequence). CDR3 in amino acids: CAWSRRSPNSPLHF. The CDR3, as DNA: TGTGCCTGGAGTCGCCGTAGCCCGAATTCACCCCTCCACTTT.

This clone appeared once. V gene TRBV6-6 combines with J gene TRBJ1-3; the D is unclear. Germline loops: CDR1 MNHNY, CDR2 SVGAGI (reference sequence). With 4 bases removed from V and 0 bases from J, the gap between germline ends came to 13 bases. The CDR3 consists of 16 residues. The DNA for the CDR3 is TGTGCCAGCAGTTCACTTGGAGGTGGCTCTGGAAACACCATATATTTT. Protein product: CASSSLGGGSGNTIYF.

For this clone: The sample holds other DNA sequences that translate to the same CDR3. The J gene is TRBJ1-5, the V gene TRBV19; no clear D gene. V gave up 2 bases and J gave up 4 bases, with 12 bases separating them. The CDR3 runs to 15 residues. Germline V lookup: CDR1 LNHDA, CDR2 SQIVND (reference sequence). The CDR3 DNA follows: TGTGCCAGTAGTATAACTGGAGGGAATAATCAGCCCCAGCATTTT. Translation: CASSITGGNNQPQHF. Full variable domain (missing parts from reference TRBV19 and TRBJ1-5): DGGITQSPKYLFRKEGQNVTLSCEQNLNHDAMYWYRQDPGQGLRLIYYSQIVNDFQKGDIAEGYSVSREKKESFPLTVTSAQKNPTAFYLCASSITGGNNQPQHFGDGTRLSIL.

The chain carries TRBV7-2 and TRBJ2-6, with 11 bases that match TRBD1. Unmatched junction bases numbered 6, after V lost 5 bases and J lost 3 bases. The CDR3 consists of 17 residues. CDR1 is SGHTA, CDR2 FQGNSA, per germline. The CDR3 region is CASSLRTGGVGANVLTF. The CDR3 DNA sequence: TGTGCCAGCAGCCTACGGACAGGGGGCGTTGGGGCCAACGTCCTGACTTTC.

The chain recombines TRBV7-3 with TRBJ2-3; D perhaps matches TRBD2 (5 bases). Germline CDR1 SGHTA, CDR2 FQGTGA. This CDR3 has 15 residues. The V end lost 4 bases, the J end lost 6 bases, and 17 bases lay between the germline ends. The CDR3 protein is CASSYTGSPGDTQYF. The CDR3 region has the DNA TGTGCCAGCAGCTATACGGGATCCCCCGGGGATACGCAGTATTTT.

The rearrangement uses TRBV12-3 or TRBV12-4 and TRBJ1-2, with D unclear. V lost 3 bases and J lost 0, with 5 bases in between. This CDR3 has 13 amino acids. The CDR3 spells CASSLAANYGYTF. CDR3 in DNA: TGTGCCAGCAGTTTGGCAGCTAACTATGGCTACACCTTC.

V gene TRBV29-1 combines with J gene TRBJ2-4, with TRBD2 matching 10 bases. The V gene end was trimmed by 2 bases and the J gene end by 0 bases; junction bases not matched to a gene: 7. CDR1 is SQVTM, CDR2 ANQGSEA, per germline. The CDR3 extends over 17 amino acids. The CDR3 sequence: CSVEWVTSGIAKNIQYF. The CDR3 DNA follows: TGCAGCGTTGAATGGGTCACTAGCGGGATAGCCAAAAACATTCAGTACTTC.

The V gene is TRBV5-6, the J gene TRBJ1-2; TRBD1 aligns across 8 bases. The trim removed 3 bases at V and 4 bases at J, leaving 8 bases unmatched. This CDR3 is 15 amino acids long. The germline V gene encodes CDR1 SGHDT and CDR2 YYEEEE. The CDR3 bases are TGTGCCAGCAGCTGGTGGGACAGGAGGGGCTATGGCTACACCTTC. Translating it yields CASSWWDRRGYGYTF.

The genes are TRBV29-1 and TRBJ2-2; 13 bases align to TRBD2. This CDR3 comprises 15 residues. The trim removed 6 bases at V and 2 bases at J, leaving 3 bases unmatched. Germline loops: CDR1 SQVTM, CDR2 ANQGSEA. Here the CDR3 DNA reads TGCAGCGTACTAGCGGGAGGGCACAACACCGGGGAGCTGTTTTTT. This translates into CSVLAGGHNTGELFF.

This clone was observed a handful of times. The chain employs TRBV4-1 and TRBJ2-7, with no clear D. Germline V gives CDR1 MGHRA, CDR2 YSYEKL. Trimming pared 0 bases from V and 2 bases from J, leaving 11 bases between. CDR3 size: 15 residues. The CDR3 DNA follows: TGCGCCAGCAGCCAAGAGTCTACCCTAACCTACGAGCAGTACTTC. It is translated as CASSQESTLTYEQYF.